Here is one T cell receptor beta chain with its context. Profiled with immunoSEQ multiplex PCR; TCRdb holds only in-frame clones, not every one. Of some 350,000 clones in the sample, approximately 82% are singletons; the top ten hold 2.5% to 3%. The data were obtained in a study of blood T cell repertoires in COVID-19. CDR1 SGHNT and CDR2 YENEEA come from the germline V gene. The CDR3 totals 14 residues. Trimming pared 0 bases from V and 4 bases from J, leaving 9 bases between. The source of this sequence is a man under 40 with active or convalescent COVID-19. The specimen sequenced was peripheral blood. This sequence joins TRBV11-3 and TRBJ1-1; D unclear. The CDR3 nucleotides are TGTGCCAGCAGCTTAGATCGGAGAGTCACTGAAGCTTTCTTT. Amino acid sequence: CASSLDRRVTEAFF.